This record covers a single T cell receptor (beta chain). Its antigen is unknown. Base qualities are missing; no much larger clone stands one base away. For repertoire sequencing, TCR beta CDR3 regions were amplified from RNA transcripts. A first-round RT-PCR used HTBI primers with the Qiagen OneStep RT-PCR kit, followed by a second-round multiplex PCR, size selection and purification. Libraries were sequenced paired-end with 100 bp reads on an Illumina HiSeq2000. The original pipeline was this. SOAPnuke was used to process the reads, removing any read that contained adapters or uncalled bases, had a mean Phred below 15, or lacked an exact match to the constant primer or identifier. COPE v1.2.5 was used to merge high-quality paired reads. Clonotypes were defined as unique nucleotide sequences and were aligned to IMGT TRB V, D and J references using MiTCR v1.1. The analysis was limited to V-J combinations with a frequency above 0.0001, which together covered 99.2% of repertoires. A TCR clonal expansion and chaos score per V-J combination was defined as the ratio of F50 clonal expansion to chaos observed in the TCRdist matrix. Welch's t-statistics and random forest were used to reduce features to about a dozen V-J combinations, which were fed into a naive Bayes classifier. The similarity between thyroid and blood repertoires was quantified using the Morisita-Horn index. TCRdb redid the processing of the public reads, applying fastp at Q25 and MiXCR, and retained in-frame beta chains. Identical CDR3 protein sequences are pooled into one entry, listed with their most common genes and DNA. TCRdb's processing, not the study's, gives the V and J calls here. The sample records about 230,000 distinct CDR3 sequences, around 45% of which are singletons. The top ten constitute approximately 51% of the sample.

The data derive from a study of Graves' ophthalmopathy and Graves' hyperthyroidism (dated by TCRdb to between 2018 and 2020). Notes on the research overall: Peripheral blood was collected before any treatment was given, at the time of initial diagnosis. In roughly six hyperthyroidism patients, the T-cell repertoires found in thyroid tissue were compared with those found in blood. To explore V-J signatures distinguishing ophthalmopathy from hyperthyroidism, a discovery set of 100 patients (about 44 ophthalmopathy, over 55 stable hyperthyroidism) was enrolled. An independent validation cohort comprised roughly 20 hyperthyroidism patients and about 16 patients who later progressed from hyperthyroidism to ophthalmopathy. TCR beta repertoire signatures were used to distinguish Graves' ophthalmopathy from Graves' hyperthyroidism and to predict progression to ophthalmopathy. In total, around 130 blood samples were TCR-sequenced: 43 ophthalmopathy, some 80 hyperthyroidism and roughly 17 hyperthyroidism-to-ophthalmopathy patients. Following sample collection, hyperthyroidism patients were given methimazole at a starting dose of 30 mg daily, and ophthalmopathy patients were given high-dose intravenous methylprednisolone. The full study reports these points: In validation, the model predicted ophthalmopathy progression with nearly 71% sensitivity and 72.22% specificity; more than ten predicted patients were CT-confirmed with GO in a median of about 6.2 months. No statistical method was used to predetermine the sample size, and group allocation was not hidden from the investigators. Most of the expanded thyroid clonotypes with a frequency above 0.001 were also detected in blood, and it was suggested that the thyroid immune response may be reflected by blood repertoires. The 13-signature model separated ophthalmopathy from stable hyperthyroidism with 85% to 90% sensitivity and just under 84% specificity in cross-validation, and 80%/75% in the test set.

Ophthalmopathy patients had moderately to severely active disease, Clinical Activity Score of at least 3, NOSPECS grade of at least 4, and disease duration under 3 months. Patients with other autoimmune diseases, uncontrolled infections, pregnancy or lactation were excluded. Diagnosis relied on clinical symptoms, serum thyroxine, TRAb, thyroid ultrasound and orbital computed tomography. Ficoll-Paque density gradient centrifugation was used to isolate PBMCs from around 9.1 ml of fresh peripheral blood. Total RNA was extracted with Trizol reagent and quality-checked on an Agilent 2100 Bioanalyzer. The CDR3 starts with the cysteine, ends with the phenylalanine, and has 16 residues. CDR3 DNA is the only sequence kept; it has 48 bases, read in frame from the first base. Via the germline V gene, CDR1 is SNHLY and CDR2 FYNNEI. V loses 9 bases at its end and J loses 5 bases; junction bases beyond the gene matches: 15.

The chain was built from TRBV2 and TRBJ1-4; TRBD1 lines up with 7 middle nucleotides. Specimen: peripheral blood. The sequence came from an adult man with Graves' ophthalmopathy. The CDR3 region: CASGPPRDRANEKLFF. The DNA sequence is as follows: TGTGCCAGTGGTCCTCCCCGAGACAGGGCGAATGAAAAACTGTTTTTT.